The 21 T cell receptor beta chains below come from one sample, sequenced in a study of blood T cells in healthy people across ages. Through a sample-barcoded 5' primer and a J-beta primer mix, a second PCR was run for 7 to 11 cycles. One entry per CDR3 protein results from TCRdb running MiXCR on the 5' RACE reads. The sample includes about 1,600,000 distinct CDR3 sequences, roughly 45% seen only once; the top ten take 7% to 9%. Sequenced: blood. The receptors here all came from a young woman in good health.

This clonotype appeared a few times. V is TRBV2 and J is TRBJ2-2, with TRBD1 matching over 8 bases. CDR3 length equals 13 residues. Germline values: CDR1 SNHLY, CDR2 FYNNEI. The junction had 4 bases not matched to a gene; V was cut back by 9 bases and J by 4 bases. CDR3 amino acids: CASLTGATGELFF. The CDR3 DNA follows: TGTGCCAGTCTGACAGGGGCCACCGGGGAGCTGTTTTTT.

V is TRBV20-1 and J is TRBJ1-2, with D hard to call. The V end lost 6 bases, the J end lost 3 bases, and 14 bases lay between the germline ends. Germline-derived CDR1 and CDR2 are DFQATT and SNEGSKA (reference sequence). The CDR3 is 13 residues long. The CDR3 loop is CSAIDKEDYGYTF. The DNA of the CDR3 is TGCAGTGCCATAGACAAGGAGGACTATGGCTACACCTTC.

This clonotype was found a few times. This chain connects TRBV20-1 to TRBJ1-5, with 8 bases lining up with TRBD1. Germline V CDR1 and CDR2: DFQATT, SNEGSKA (reference sequence). The ends lost 4 bases at V and 1 base at J; junction bases unmatched: 6. CDR3 length: 15 residues. CDR3 in amino acids: CSAIPGGASNQPQHF. DNA of the CDR3: TGCAGTGCTATTCCAGGGGGCGCGAGCAATCAGCCCCAGCATTTT.

This clonotype occurred a few times. The rearrangement joins TRBV4-1 to TRBJ1-6, with TRBD1 as a possible D gene (5 bases). V shed 3 bases and J shed 14 bases, with 17 bases lying between them. Germline V gene lookup returns CDR1 MGHRA and CDR2 YSYEKL. The CDR3 has 14 amino acids. The CDR3 bases are TGCGCCAGCAGCCACCCGACAGCACCCGGCACCCTCCACTTT. Encoded protein: CASSHPTAPGTLHF.

This rearrangement joins TRBV7-9 to TRBJ2-1, with TRBD2 identical over 11 bases. The J call is uncertain, as TRBJ2-7 better fits the DNA end. From germline, CDR1 is SEHNR and CDR2 FQNEAQ (reference sequence). This CDR3 has 16 amino acids. The chain's CDR3 is CASSQGLAANYNEQYF. In nucleotides, the CDR3 is TGTGCCAGCAGCCAGGGACTAGCGGCGAACTACAATGAGCAGTACTTC.

The sample holds a few counts of this clonotype. The chain recombines TRBV7-9 with TRBJ2-7; 8 bases fit TRBD1. With V trimmed by 3 bases and J by 4 bases, 8 bases remained unmatched. This CDR3 has 15 residues. Per the germline V gene, CDR1 is SEHNR and CDR2 is FQNEAQ (reference sequence). The CDR3 loop is CASSFSPGGDYEQYF. DNA for the CDR3: TGTGCCAGCAGCTTCTCTCCAGGGGGCGATTACGAGCAGTACTTC.

This clonotype has a handful of counts. The genes are TRBV6-5 and TRBJ2-1, with 10 bases that match TRBD1. The germline V gene encodes CDR1 MNHEY and CDR2 SVGAGI. This CDR3 spans 17 amino acids. Germline trimming cut 4 bases from V and 0 bases from J; bases unmatched to any gene: 6. The CDR3: CASSSTRQGASYNEQFF. CDR3 coding DNA: TGTGCCAGCAGTTCCACCAGACAGGGGGCCTCCTACAATGAGCAGTTCTTC.

The chain has TRBV14 and TRBJ2-7; no clear D. CDR3 size: 13 residues. Germline V CDR1 and CDR2: SGHDN, FVKESK. V lost 3 bases to trimming and J lost 4 bases, with 10 bases between them. The CDR3 protein is CASSQVGLYEQYF. The CDR3 DNA reads as TGTGCCAGCAGCCAGGTGGGGTTGTACGAGCAGTACTTC. The full variable domain, its missing parts supplied by reference TRBV14 and TRBJ2-7, is EAGVTQFPSHSVIEKGQTVTLRCDPISGHDNLYWYRRVMGKEIKFLLHFVKESKQDESGMPNNRFLAERTGGTYSTLKVQPAELEDSGVYFCASSQVGLYEQYFGPGTRLTVT.

This clonotype appeared a few times. The chain joins TRBV28 to TRBJ2-1; D is possibly TRBD2 (6 bases). Germline loops: CDR1 MDHEN, CDR2 SYDVKM. V was cut by 6 bases and J by 9 bases, with 15 bases left in between. The CDR3 spans 13 residues. The CDR3 sequence: CASSLGTGVEQFF. The DNA of the CDR3 is TGTGCCAGCAGCCTTGGAACGGGGGTTGAGCAGTTCTTC.

The rearrangement links TRBV6-1 to TRBJ2-3; the match to TRBD1 covers 9 bases. V dropped 6 bases and J dropped 0; count of bases not matched to a gene: 10. CDR1 is MNHNS, CDR2 SASEGT, per germline. This CDR3 region has 17 residues. In nucleotides, the CDR3 is TGTGCCAGCAGCACGTTTCCGGGACAGGGAAGCACAGATACGCAGTATTTT. Encoded protein: CASSTFPGQGSTDTQYF.

The chain has TRBV7-2 and TRBJ2-7; 9 bases align to TRBD1. Germline-derived CDR1 and CDR2 are SGHTA and FQGNSA. The CDR3 loop spans 14 amino acids. J gave up 7 bases and V 6 bases, and 10 bases lay outside the gene matches. The CDR3 region has the DNA TGTGCCAGCAGAGGACAGGGGTACTACAATGAGCAGTACTTC. It yields the protein CASRGQGYYNEQYF.

This clonotype was detected a few times. The J gene is TRBJ1-2, the V gene TRBV6-1; a possible D gene is TRBD1 (5 bases). Germline V CDR1 and CDR2: MNHNS, SASEGT. The CDR3 sequence is 13 residues long. V was trimmed by 3 bases and J by 4 bases, leaving 9 bases between them. The CDR3 spells CASSDYQGYGYTF. CDR3 DNA: TGTGCCAGCAGTGACTACCAGGGCTATGGCTACACCTTC.

This chain's CDR3 is CATSKGQGFYGYTF. DNA for the CDR3: TGTGCCACCAGCAAGGGACAGGGGTTCTATGGCTACACCTTC. The chain links TRBV15 to TRBJ1-2, with 10 positions matching TRBD1. This CDR3 is 14 amino acids long. Germline values: CDR1 LNHNV, CDR2 YYDKDF (reference sequence). V gave up 4 bases and J gave up 4 bases; unmatched junction bases: 3.

The chain's CDR3 is CASSKSGGQGEQYF. The CDR3 DNA sequence: TGTGCCAGCAGCAAGAGCGGGGGCCAAGGCGAGCAGTACTTC. The genes are TRBV9 and TRBJ2-4, with 8 bases identical to TRBD2. The J call may be in error: the DNA end matches TRBJ2-7 better. The germline V gene encodes CDR1 SGDLS and CDR2 YYNGEE. The CDR3 contains 14 residues.

In its sample, this clonotype was seen once. This chain uses TRBV18 with TRBJ2-2; TRBD2 might be the D (6 bases). V was clipped by 5 bases and J by 2 bases, with 12 bases between them. The CDR3 is made up of 15 amino acids. Germline V gene data show CDR1 as KGHSH and CDR2 as LQKENI. This CDR3 is CASSSGLPNTGELFF. The CDR3 bases are TGTGCCAGCTCATCGGGACTGCCAAACACCGGGGAGCTGTTTTTT.

The rearrangement links TRBV20-1 to TRBJ1-5; D is perhaps TRBD1 (6 bases). V lost 6 bases and J 3 bases, leaving 18 bases between the germline ends. This CDR3 has 15 amino acids. Germline CDR1 DFQATT, CDR2 SNEGSKA (reference sequence). CDR3 amino acids: CSARGTYTNNQPQHF. CDR3 in DNA: TGCAGTGCGCGGGGGACATACACCAACAATCAGCCCCAGCATTTT.

The V and J genes are TRBV7-2 and TRBJ2-2; 10 nucleotides match TRBD2. Trimming took 1 base from V and 8 from J; bases not matched to a gene: 4. CDR1 and CDR2 (germline): SGHTA, FQGNSA. The CDR3 contains 15 residues. CDR3 amino acids: CASSLESSGRGELFF. CDR3 nucleotide sequence: TGTGCCAGCAGCTTAGAATCTAGCGGGAGAGGGGAGCTGTTTTTT.

The V call is TRBV6-5, the J call TRBJ2-5, with 11 bases matching TRBD2. With 5 bases clipped from V and 4 bases from J, the junction kept 6 bases outside the gene matches. Germline CDR1 is MNHEY and CDR2 is SVGAGI. The length of the CDR3 is 15 residues. The CDR3 loop is CASSRTSGFPETQYF. In DNA, the CDR3 is TGTGCCAGCAGTCGGACTAGCGGGTTTCCAGAGACCCAGTACTTC.

This clonotype showed up just a few times. The chain joins TRBV27 to TRBJ2-1, with D uncertain. CDR1 is MNHEY, CDR2 SMNVEV, per germline (reference sequence). V shed 7 bases and J shed 7 bases, with 11 bases lying between them. There are 12 residues in the CDR3. The CDR3 DNA follows: TGTGCCAGCACCAGTGCACAGAATGAGCAGTTCTTC. This sequence encodes CASTSAQNEQFF.

This chain connects TRBV2 to TRBJ2-7; TRBD2 agrees at 8 bases. CDR1 is SNHLY, CDR2 FYNNEI, per germline. CDR3 length equals 14 residues. The CDR3 nucleotides are TGTGCACTTGGGCTAGCGGGTAGCTCCTACGAGCAGTACTTC. Protein sequence: CALGLAGSSYEQYF.

This clonotype was recorded a few times. The chain joins TRBV3-1 to TRBJ2-7; either TRBD1 or TRBD2 may supply D (7 bases each). This CDR3 contains 15 residues. V was cut by 4 bases and J by 6 bases, with 19 bases left in between. The V gene's germline CDR1 is LGHDT and CDR2 YNNKEL (reference sequence). The CDR3 is CASSPTTTGRVEQYF. CDR3 DNA sequence: TGTGCCAGCAGCCCTACAACGACAGGGAGGGTCGAGCAGTACTTC.